The 27 T cell receptor beta chains given below trace back to one sample, sequenced in a study of shared clonotypes between healthy human individuals (dated by TCRdb to about 2020). Receptors were amplified or captured by the immunoSEQ multiplex PCR assay. TCRdb retrieved this table from immuneACCESS and kept in-frame rearrangements only. Not all clones are present; in checked studies, unresolved V genes account for under half, and no reason is known for the remainder. This sample is represented by about 690,000 clones; about 90% of them were singletons. The ten largest account for 34% of the sample. Material for sequencing was memory CD8+ T cells from PBMCs. This specimen's cell subset or site label, interpreted: CD45RO+ cells pooled with CCR7-negative TemRA cells. These receptors were collected from a man aged 18 to 30 in good health. Some clones in this sample may be carry-over from other donors' samples.

Concerning this clone: This CDR3 is also generated by other DNA sequences in the sample. The chain is built from TRBV19 and TRBJ1-5, with D hard to call. The CDR3 length is 15 residues. The V gene's germline CDR1 is LNHDA and CDR2 SQIVND (reference sequence). Between the trimmed V and J ends, which lost 1 base and 4 bases, there was a span of 11 bases. In DNA form, the CDR3 reads TGTGCCAGTAGTATAGGGTTAGGGCTTAATCAGCCCCAGCATTTT. This translates into CASSIGLGLNQPQHF.

This clone was detected once. The chain recombines TRBV5-5 with TRBJ2-7; 9 positions match TRBD1. The length of the CDR3 is 15 residues. Germline V gene data show CDR1 as SGHKS and CDR2 as YYEKEE (reference sequence). Trimming removed 2 bases from V and 3 bases from J; junction bases left unmatched: 6. CDR3 protein: CASSFGQGIIYEQYF. The CDR3 DNA reads as TGTGCCAGCAGCTTTGGACAGGGGATAATCTACGAGCAGTACTTC.

The rearrangement joins TRBV6-6 to TRBJ1-3, with no clear D. V dropped 2 bases and J dropped 4 bases, with 9 bases sitting between them. Germline values: CDR1 MNHNY, CDR2 SVGAGI (reference sequence). The CDR3 sequence is 14 residues long. CDR3 in DNA: TGTGCCAGCAGTTACCTGGGCCGGGGAAACACCATATATTTT. Its protein product is CASSYLGRGNTIYF.

The V gene is TRBV7-9, the J gene TRBJ2-2; a possible D gene is TRBD1 (6 bases). In germline, CDR1 is SEHNR, CDR2 FQNEAQ (reference sequence). The CDR3 has 15 amino acids. Trimming pared 8 bases from V and 5 bases from J, leaving 18 bases between. In nucleotides, the CDR3 is TGTGCCAGCCTCGGATTAAAGGGGGAGACCGGGGAGCTGTTTTTT. It is translated as CASLGLKGETGELFF.

The rearrangement links TRBV9 to TRBJ2-7; a weak D match, TRBD1 (5 bases). V lost 4 bases, J lost 3 bases, and 14 bases lay in between. Per the germline V gene, CDR1 is SGDLS and CDR2 is YYNGEE. CDR3 length equals 14 residues. This CDR3 is CASSPRQMGYEQYF. DNA for the CDR3: TGTGCCAGCAGCCCCAGACAGATGGGCTACGAGCAGTACTTC.

In the case of this clone: Distinct nucleotide sequences in the sample also encode this CDR3. The chain links TRBV6-5 to TRBJ2-5; a weak D match, TRBD2 (6 bases). In germline, CDR1 is MNHEY, CDR2 SVGAGI. V lost 4 bases and J 3 bases, leaving 6 bases between the germline ends. This CDR3 is built from 12 residues. The CDR3 bases are TGTGCCAGCAGTTCGGGAGAAGAGACCCAGTACTTC. Its protein is CASSSGEETQYF.

CDR3 nucleotides: TGTGCCAGCAGTTTAGGGCTAGCGGGATTCTTAACCTACGAGCAGTACTTC. Translating it yields CASSLGLAGFLTYEQYF. V is TRBV28 and J is TRBJ2-7, with 9 positions matching TRBD2. The CDR3 covers 17 residues. CDR1 MDHEN and CDR2 SYDVKM come from the germline V gene. V lost 2 bases, J lost 2 bases, and 10 bases stayed unmatched.

The chain employs TRBV2 and TRBJ2-7; D remains ambiguous. Trimming removed 2 bases from V and 3 bases from J, with 8 bases in between. Germline loops: CDR1 SNHLY, CDR2 FYNNEI. The CDR3 runs 13 residues. CDR3 in DNA: TGTGCCAGCAGTGAATCAGCTTTCTACGAGCAGTACTTC. Residues: CASSESAFYEQYF.

The rearrangement uses TRBV10-3 and TRBJ1-2; no reliable D call. V shed 0 bases and J shed 3 bases, with 5 bases lying between them. This CDR3 comprises 13 residues. Germline CDR1 ENHRY, CDR2 SYGVKD. For the CDR3, the DNA is TGTGCCATCAGTGAGTCGGACGACTATGGCTACACCTTC. Protein sequence: CAISESDDYGYTF.

This clone was seen a single time. This chain connects TRBV5-4 to TRBJ1-6; D remains unclear. CDR3 length: 13 residues. Germline V lookup: CDR1 SGHNT, CDR2 YYREEE (reference sequence). V was trimmed by 0 bases and J by 7 bases, leaving 5 bases between them. Here the CDR3 DNA reads TGTGCCAGCAGCTTGGTACGGAATTCACCCCTCCACTTT. Protein sequence: CASSLVRNSPLHF. The complete variable domain, with remaining parts taken from reference TRBV5-4 and TRBJ1-6, reads ETGVTQSPTHLIKTRGQQVTLRCSSQSGHNTVSWYQQALGQGPQFIFQYYREEENGRGNFPPRFSGLQFPNYSSELNVNALELDDSALYLCASSLVRNSPLHFGNGTRLTVT.

The chain is built from TRBV7-9 and TRBJ2-1; D gene unclear. The germline V and J ends were trimmed by 4 bases and 2 bases, with 3 bases remaining between them. The germline gives CDR1 SEHNR, CDR2 FQNEAQ (reference sequence). The CDR3 sequence is 12 residues long. CDR3 in amino acids: CASSSTYNEQFF. The CDR3 DNA reads TGTGCCAGCAGCTCGACCTACAATGAGCAGTTCTTC. The variable domain in full, completed from reference TRBV7-9 and TRBJ2-1, reads DTGVSQNPRHKITKRGQNVTFRCDPISEHNRLYWYRQTLGQGPEFLTYFQNEAQLEKSRLLSDRFSAERPKGSFSTLEIQRTEQGDSAMYLCASSSTYNEQFFGPGTRLTVL.

The J gene is TRBJ1-2, the V gene TRBV7-9; D not certain. CDR3 size: 10 residues. Germline V gene data show CDR1 as SEHNR and CDR2 as FQNEAQ (reference sequence). The ends were cut back, 5 bases at V and 13 bases at J, with 11 bases in the middle. CDR3 nucleotide sequence: TGTGCCAGCAGCGCGGTTGGGAGCACCTTC. Encoded protein: CASSAVGSTF.

The genes are TRBV7-6 and TRBJ2-1; D uncertain. Germline CDR1 reads SGHVS; CDR2 reads FNYEAQ. Deletions cut 5 bases from V and 7 bases from J, with 9 bases between. The CDR3 is 12 residues long. The CDR3 reads CASSPVRNEQFF. In DNA form, the CDR3 reads TGTGCCAGCAGCCCGGTCCGGAATGAGCAGTTCTTC.

V is TRBV7-9 and J is TRBJ2-2; no clear D. Germline-derived CDR1 and CDR2 are SEHNR and FQNEAQ (reference sequence). Deletions cut 8 bases from V and 4 bases from J, with 11 bases between. The CDR3 is 13 residues long. The CDR3 sequence: CASSTSGTGELFF. The CDR3 DNA sequence: TGTGCCAGCTCTACCTCGGGCACCGGGGAGCTGTTTTTT.

With respect to this clone: Other DNA sequences in the sample encode the same CDR3. This chain joins TRBV7-9 and TRBJ2-7; possibly TRBD2 for D (5 bases). The CDR3 extends over 15 amino acids. The germline V gene encodes CDR1 SEHNR and CDR2 FQNEAQ (reference sequence). V lost 4 bases and J lost 9, with 22 bases in between. CDR3 amino acids: CASSCRDPTSCGQYF. The CDR3 region has the DNA TGTGCCAGCAGCTGCCGGGATCCCACGTCCTGTGGGCAGTACTTC.

For the CDR3, the DNA is TGTGCCAGCAGCGCTATGAGTACGATGACAGATACGCAGTATTTT. Its protein is CASSAMSTMTDTQYF. The rearrangement links TRBV9 to TRBJ2-3; D remains unclear. V lost 3 bases to trimming and J lost 3 bases, with 14 bases between them. CDR3 length equals 15 residues. Germline CDR1 SGDLS, CDR2 YYNGEE.

Here the CDR3 DNA reads TGTGCCAGCAGCTTCAGGGAGTCCTACGAGCAGTACTTC. Translation gives CASSFRESYEQYF. This chain uses TRBV5-8 with TRBJ2-7, with D tentatively TRBD1 or TRBD2 (5 bases each). The V gene's germline CDR1 is SGHTS and CDR2 YDEGEE. The CDR3 runs to 13 residues. V gave up 2 bases and J gave up 1 base, with 7 bases separating them.

V and J are TRBV23-1 and TRBJ1-2; no clear D. TRBV23-1 carries the ORF label, with uncertain function. CDR3 length: 17 amino acids. V shed 0 bases and J shed 4 bases, with 18 bases lying between them. CDR3 sequence: CASSQSTPATTTYGYTF. CDR3 DNA sequence: TGCGCCAGCAGTCAATCGACCCCAGCGACAACTACCTATGGCTACACCTTC.

CDR3 DNA sequence: TGCGCCAGCAGCTACCGGGACCAGCGGCCCGGGGAGCTGTTTTTT. This encodes CASSYRDQRPGELFF. The genes are TRBV4-1 and TRBJ2-2; either TRBD1 or TRBD2 may fit D (5 bases each). This CDR3 has 15 residues. CDR1 MGHRA and CDR2 YSYEKL come from the germline V gene. Trimming removed 5 bases at V and 6 bases at J, with 16 bases between.

The chain links TRBV28 to TRBJ2-7; a possible D gene is TRBD1 (6 bases). V gave up 6 bases and J gave up 4 bases, with 16 bases separating them. This CDR3 spans 14 amino acids. Germline loops: CDR1 MDHEN, CDR2 SYDVKM. CDR3 amino acids: CASRGYRVSYEQYF. The CDR3 bases are TGTGCCAGCAGGGGGTACAGGGTTAGTTACGAGCAGTACTTC. Full variable domain (missing parts from reference TRBV28 and TRBJ2-7): DVKVTQSSRYLVKRTGEKVFLECVQDMDHENMFWYRQDPGLGLRLIYFSYDVKMKEKGDIPEGYSVSREKKERFSLILESASTNQTSMYLCASRGYRVSYEQYFGPGTRLTVT.

This clone occurred a few times. V gene TRBV13 combines with J gene TRBJ1-1; D not certain. This CDR3 spans 15 amino acids. V lost 4 bases and J lost 8, with 20 bases in between. Germline V lookup: CDR1 PRHDT, CDR2 FYEKMQ (reference sequence). CDR3 bases: TGTGCCAGCAGCTCCCGATCAACATACCCGGGAGAAGCTTTCTTT. It is translated as CASSSRSTYPGEAFF.

The chain is built from TRBV19 and TRBJ2-2, with D possibly being TRBD1 or TRBD2 (5 bases each). V dropped 0 bases and J dropped 7 bases, with 15 bases sitting between them. The CDR3 contains 16 residues. The germline gives CDR1 LNHDA, CDR2 SQIVND (reference sequence). CDR3 residues: CASSIDTGASGGELFF. The CDR3 coding sequence is TGTGCCAGTAGTATAGATACCGGGGCCTCGGGCGGGGAGCTGTTTTTT.

This rearrangement joins TRBV11-2 to TRBJ2-7; 7 bases fit TRBD1. V lost 4 bases, J lost 3 bases, and 9 bases stayed unmatched. The CDR3 is 15 amino acids. Germline CDR1 reads SGHAT; CDR2 reads FQNNGV. CDR3 nucleotide sequence: TGTGCCAGCAGCTATGGACAGGACCCCTTCTACGAGCAGTACTTC. Translation: CASSYGQDPFYEQYF.

This clone was observed a single time. The rearrangement links TRBV9 to TRBJ2-7, with D perhaps given as TRBD1 or TRBD2 (5 bases each). V was shortened by 4 bases and J by 1 base, with 15 bases between the two germline ends. The CDR3 loop spans 15 amino acids. CDR1 is SGDLS and CDR2 is YYNGEE in the germline V gene. Here the CDR3 DNA reads TGTGCCAGCAGCATGGCCGGGACGGAATCCTACGAGCAGTACTTC. This codes for CASSMAGTESYEQYF.

The CDR3, as DNA: TGTGCCAGCAGCTTCTCGGACGCGAACACCGGGGAGCTGTTTTTT. Amino acids: CASSFSDANTGELFF. The chain is built from TRBV7-7 and TRBJ2-2; D ambiguous. V gave up 3 bases and J gave up 0 bases, with 8 bases separating them. The CDR3 is made up of 15 amino acids. The germline V gene has CDR1 SSHAT and CDR2 FNYEAQ (reference sequence).

The rearrangement joins TRBV7-7 to TRBJ2-7, with 7 bases matching TRBD2. This CDR3 region has 15 residues. Germline V gene data show CDR1 as SSHAT and CDR2 as FNYEAQ (reference sequence). After removal of 6 bases from V and 0 bases from J, the junction contained 8 bases not matched to a gene. The CDR3 loop is CASRYSGTNSYEQYF. CDR3 bases: TGTGCCAGCAGGTACTCCGGGACTAACTCCTACGAGCAGTACTTC.

The rearrangement uses TRBV27 and TRBJ2-7; D is undetermined. Germline lookup yields CDR1 MNHEY and CDR2 SMNVEV (reference sequence). The CDR3 is 11 amino acids. The CDR3: CEAFLHYEQYF. In nucleotides, the CDR3 is TGTGAGGCCTTTCTTCACTACGAGCAGTACTTC.